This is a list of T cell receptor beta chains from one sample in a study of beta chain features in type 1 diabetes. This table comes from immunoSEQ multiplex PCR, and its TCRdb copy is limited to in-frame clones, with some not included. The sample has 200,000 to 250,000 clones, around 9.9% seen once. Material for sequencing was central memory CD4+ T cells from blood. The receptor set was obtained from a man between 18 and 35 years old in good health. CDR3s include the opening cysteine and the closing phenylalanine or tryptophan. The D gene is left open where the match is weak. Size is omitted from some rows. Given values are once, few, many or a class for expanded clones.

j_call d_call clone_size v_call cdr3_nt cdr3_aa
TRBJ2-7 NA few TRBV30 TGTGCCTGGACCAGGGGAGGAAGCGAGCAGTACTTC CAWTRGGSEQYF
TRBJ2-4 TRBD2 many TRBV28 TGTGCCAGCAGGGGAGCGGGGGATGGCAAAAACATTCAGTACTTC CASRGAGDGKNIQYF
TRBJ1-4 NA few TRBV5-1 TGCGCCAGCAGTCCCAGTCCTAATGAAAAACTGTTTTTT CASSPSPNEKLFF
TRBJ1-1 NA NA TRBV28 TGTGCCAGCAGTTTAACAACAGGGAACACTGAAGCTTTCTTT CASSLTTGNTEAFF
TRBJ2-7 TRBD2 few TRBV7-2 TGTGCCAGCAGCCCACGGACTAGCGGGTACTACGAGCAGTACTTC CASSPRTSGYYEQYF
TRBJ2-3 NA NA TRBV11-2 TGTGCCAGCAGCTATACATCAGGGAGCACAGATACGCAGTATTTT CASSYTSGSTDTQYF
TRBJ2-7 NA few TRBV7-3 TGTGCCAGCAGCTTAGACCCGGTCTCCTACGAGCAGTACTTC CASSLDPVSYEQYF
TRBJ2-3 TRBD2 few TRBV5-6 TGTGCCAGCAGTTTAGGACTAGCGGGAGCCTCAGATACGCAGTATTTT CASSLGLAGASDTQYF
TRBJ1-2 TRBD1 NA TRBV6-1 TGTGCCAGCAGTGATCCGCCGACAGGGCACTATGGCTACACCTTC CASSDPPTGHYGYTF
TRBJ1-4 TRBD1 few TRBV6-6 TGTGCCAGCAGTACTCCCCTGACAGGGAGGGGTGAAAAACTGTTTTTT CASSTPLTGRGEKLFF
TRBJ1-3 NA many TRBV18 TGTGCCAGCTCCGATGGTGGCAGAAGAAACACCATATATTTT CASSDGGRRNTIYF
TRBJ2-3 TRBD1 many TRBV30 TGTGCCTCCCGGGGACAGGTGGTGGATACGCAGTATTTT CASRGQVVDTQYF
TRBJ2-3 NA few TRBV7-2 TGTGCCAGCAGCTTACTTGGCGATACGCAGTATTTT CASSLLGDTQYF
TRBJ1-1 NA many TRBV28 TGTGCCAGCAGTACCTTTAGGGTGGTCGGAGCTTTCTTT CASSTFRVVGAFF
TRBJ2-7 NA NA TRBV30 TGTGCCTGGAGTTACCGCGGCGGGGTCTCCTACGAGCAGTACTTC CAWSYRGGVSYEQYF
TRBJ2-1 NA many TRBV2 TGTGCCAGCAGTGTCTACAATGAGCAGTTCTTC CASSVYNEQFF
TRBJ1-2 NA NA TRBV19 TGTGCCAGTAGACGAGACGGGAACTATGGCTACACCTTC CASRRDGNYGYTF
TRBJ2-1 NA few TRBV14 TGTGCCAGCAGTCCGACCAGACTCAATGAGCAGTTCTTC CASSPTRLNEQFF
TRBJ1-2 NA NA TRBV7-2 TGTGCCAGCAGCTTTTTCAGTCCTAACTATGGCTACACCTTC CASSFFSPNYGYTF
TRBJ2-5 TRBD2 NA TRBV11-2 TGTGCCAGCAGCTTAGATAGTAGCGGGACCCAAGAGACCCAGTACTTC CASSLDSSGTQETQYF
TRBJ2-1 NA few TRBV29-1 TGCAGCGTGTCAGGGGGGACCGGCTCCTACAATGAGCAGTTCTTC CSVSGGTGSYNEQFF
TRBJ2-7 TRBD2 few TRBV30 TGTGCCTGGAGTGTAGGTGGCAGGGAGGGGTTC CAWSVGGREGF
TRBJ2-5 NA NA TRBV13 TGTGCCAGCAGCTTGGAGACGGAGACCCAGTACTTC CASSLETETQYF
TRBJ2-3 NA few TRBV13 TGTGCCAGCAGTCGCAAGGGGGTAGCGGAGACCAATACAGATACGCAGTATTTT CASSRKGVAETNTDTQYF
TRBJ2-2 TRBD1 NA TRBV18 TGTGCCAGCTCACCACCTCGGGAAACAGGGGCCACCGGGGAGCTGTTTTTT CASSPPRETGATGELFF
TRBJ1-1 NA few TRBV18 TGTGCCAGCTCGTACGACAGGACCGTTGAAGCTTTCTTT CASSYDRTVEAFF
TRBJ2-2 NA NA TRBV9 TGTGCCAGCAGCGTTCACCCCCCAGGGGTAGGAACCGGGGAGCTGTTTTTT CASSVHPPGVGTGELFF
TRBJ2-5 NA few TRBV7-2 TGTGCCAGCAGCTACGGACAGTCCCAAGAGACCCAGTACTTC CASSYGQSQETQYF
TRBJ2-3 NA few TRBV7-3 TGTGCCAGCAGTCGGGACCTCACAGATACGCAGTATTTT CASSRDLTDTQYF
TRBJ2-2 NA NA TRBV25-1 TGTGCCAGCGAACTTTCTGGCAGGAAGAGATCGGGCACCGGGGAGCTGTTTTTT CASELSGRKRSGTGELFF
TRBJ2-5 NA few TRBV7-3 TGTGCCAGCGCTGGTGCGTACCAAGAGACCCAGTACTTC CASAGAYQETQYF
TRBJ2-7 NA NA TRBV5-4 TGTGCCAGCAGCTTGCTGGGTCCCGGCTACGAGCAGTACTTC CASSLLGPGYEQYF
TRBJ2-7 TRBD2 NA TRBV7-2 TGTGCCAGCAGCATTGCCGGGACTAGCGGGAGGGGAACTCCCTACGAGCAGTACTTC CASSIAGTSGRGTPYEQYF
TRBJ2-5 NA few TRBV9 TGTGCCAGCAGCGTAGGGGAAGGGAATGTCAAGACCCAGTACTTC CASSVGEGNVKTQYF
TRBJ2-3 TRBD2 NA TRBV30 TGTGCCTGGAGGACTAGCGTTCGGGGAACGCAGTATTTT CAWRTSVRGTQYF
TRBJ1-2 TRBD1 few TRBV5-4 TGTGCCAGCAGCGCCCCGGGACAGGATCGAGGCTACACCTTC CASSAPGQDRGYTF
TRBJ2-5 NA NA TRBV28 TGTGCCAGCAAATCTGAAGGGGAAGAGACCCAGTACTTC CASKSEGEETQYF
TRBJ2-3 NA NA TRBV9 TGTGCCAGCAGGACAGAGAGCACAGATACGCAGTATTTT CASRTESTDTQYF
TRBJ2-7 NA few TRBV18 TGTGCCAGCTCACTTGCGGCCCCCTACGAGCAGTACTTC CASSLAAPYEQYF
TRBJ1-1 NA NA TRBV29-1 TGCAGCGTTGAATCTGGGTACACTGAAGCTTTCTTT CSVESGYTEAFF
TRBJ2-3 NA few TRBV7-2 TGTGCCAGCAGCTTAACAGTTGTAGATACGCAGTATTTT CASSLTVVDTQYF
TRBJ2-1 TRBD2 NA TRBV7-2 TGTGCCAGCGGCTCCGCGGGAGGTGAGCAGTTCTTC CASGSAGGEQFF
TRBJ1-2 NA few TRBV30 TGTGCCTGGAGAGTAGGGGTGGGAGGCTACACCTTC CAWRVGVGGYTF
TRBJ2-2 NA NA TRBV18 TGTGCCAGCTCACCAAGGCCCACCGGGGAGCTGTTTTTT CASSPRPTGELFF
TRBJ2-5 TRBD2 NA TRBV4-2 TGTGCCAGCAGTCAACGTCCTCTGACTAGCGGGGAGACCCAGTACTTC CASSQRPLTSGETQYF
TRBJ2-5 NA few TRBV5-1 TGCGCCAGCAGCTTGACTGGGGAGAAACAAGAGACCCAGTACTTC CASSLTGEKQETQYF
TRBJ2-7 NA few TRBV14 TGTGCCAGCAGCCAAGTTTCAGACAGAACCTACGAGCAGTACTTC CASSQVSDRTYEQYF
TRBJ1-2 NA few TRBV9 TGTGCCAGCAGCGTTGGGACCAACTATGGCTACACCTTC CASSVGTNYGYTF
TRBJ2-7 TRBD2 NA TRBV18 TGTGCCAGCTCACCACCTGGGACTAGCGGTCTCCAGCAGTACTTC CASSPPGTSGLQQYF
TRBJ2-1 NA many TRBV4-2 TGTGCCAGCAGCCAAGGTCTTCGTCAAGGGGAATCCTACAATGAGCAGTTCTTC CASSQGLRQGESYNEQFF
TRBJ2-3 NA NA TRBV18 TGTGCCAGCTCAAACGGCGAGGGAGATACGCAGTATTTT CASSNGEGDTQYF
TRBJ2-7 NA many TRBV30 TGTGCCTGGAGAGCGCTGGGGGAGTTCCACGAGCAGTACTTC CAWRALGEFHEQYF
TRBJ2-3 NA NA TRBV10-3 TGTGCCATCAGTGGCCGCCGGGCCACCTCAGGGGATACGCAGTATTTT CAISGRRATSGDTQYF
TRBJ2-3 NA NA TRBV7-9 TGTGCCAGCAGCTTAAGTGGGGGCACAGATACGCAGTATTTT CASSLSGGTDTQYF
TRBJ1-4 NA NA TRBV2 TGTGCCAGCAGAAGGGGAAGTAATGAAAAACTGTTTTTT CASRRGSNEKLFF
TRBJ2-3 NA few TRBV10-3 TGTGCCATCAGTGAAACGAGAGATACGCAGTATTTT CAISETRDTQYF
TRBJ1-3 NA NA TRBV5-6 TGTGCCAGCAGCCGCGCCTACGGGGCTGGAAACACCATATATTTT CASSRAYGAGNTIYF
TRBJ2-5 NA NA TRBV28 TGTGCCAGCAGCCCGGCCTCTTCTGGAGAGACCCAGTACTTC CASSPASSGETQYF
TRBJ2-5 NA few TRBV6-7 TGTGCCAGCATCTGGTTGAGAGAACAAGAGACCCAGTACTTC CASIWLREQETQYF
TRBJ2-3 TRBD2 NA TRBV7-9 TGTGCCAGCAGCCCCCCGGGACTAGCGGGAGGAGATACGCAGTATTTT CASSPPGLAGGDTQYF